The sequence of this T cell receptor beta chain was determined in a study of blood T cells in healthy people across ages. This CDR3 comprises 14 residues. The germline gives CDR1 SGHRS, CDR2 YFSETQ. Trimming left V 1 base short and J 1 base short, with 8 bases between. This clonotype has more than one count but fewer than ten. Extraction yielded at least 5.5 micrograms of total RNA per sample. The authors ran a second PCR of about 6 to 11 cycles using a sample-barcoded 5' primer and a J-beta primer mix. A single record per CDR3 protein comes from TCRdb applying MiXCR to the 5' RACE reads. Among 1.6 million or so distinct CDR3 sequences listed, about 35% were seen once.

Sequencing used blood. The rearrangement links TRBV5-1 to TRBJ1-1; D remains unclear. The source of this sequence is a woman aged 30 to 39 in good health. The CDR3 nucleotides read TGCGCCAGCAGCTTGTTTTCGGCGAACACTGAAGCTTTCTTT. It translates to CASSLFSANTEAFF.